This T cell receptor beta chain was identified in a study of early T cells in non-severe SARS-CoV-2 infection. Study-level background: Alpha and beta chains were unpaired, from unsorted whole-blood bulk RNA.

Findings of the study overall: Matching against VDJdb likely underestimated virus-specific expansions, favoring anti-spike CD8.

Individual cDNA molecules carried attached unique molecular identifiers. MiXCR, applied by TCRdb to the 5' RACE reads, yields one record per CDR3 protein. The profile shows about 97,000 distinct CDR3 sequences, 11% of them singletons. The table lists this clonotype with many counts. The antigen is undetermined. After removal of 0 bases from V and 2 bases from J, the junction contained 6 bases not matched to a gene. Germline V gene lookup returns CDR1 SGHTA and CDR2 FQGNSA. The CDR3 runs 17 residues. This clonotype originated in an adult who was a healthcare worker with PCR-confirmed SARS-CoV-2 infection or an uninfected control (not recorded which). The input for sequencing was whole blood, taken at baseline. This sequence joins TRBV7-2 and TRBJ2-3; 9 bases map to TRBD2. CDR3 residues: CASSLAAGGTLTDTQYF. DNA of the CDR3: TGTGCCAGCAGCTTAGCTGCGGGGGGGACCCTCACAGATACGCAGTATTTT.